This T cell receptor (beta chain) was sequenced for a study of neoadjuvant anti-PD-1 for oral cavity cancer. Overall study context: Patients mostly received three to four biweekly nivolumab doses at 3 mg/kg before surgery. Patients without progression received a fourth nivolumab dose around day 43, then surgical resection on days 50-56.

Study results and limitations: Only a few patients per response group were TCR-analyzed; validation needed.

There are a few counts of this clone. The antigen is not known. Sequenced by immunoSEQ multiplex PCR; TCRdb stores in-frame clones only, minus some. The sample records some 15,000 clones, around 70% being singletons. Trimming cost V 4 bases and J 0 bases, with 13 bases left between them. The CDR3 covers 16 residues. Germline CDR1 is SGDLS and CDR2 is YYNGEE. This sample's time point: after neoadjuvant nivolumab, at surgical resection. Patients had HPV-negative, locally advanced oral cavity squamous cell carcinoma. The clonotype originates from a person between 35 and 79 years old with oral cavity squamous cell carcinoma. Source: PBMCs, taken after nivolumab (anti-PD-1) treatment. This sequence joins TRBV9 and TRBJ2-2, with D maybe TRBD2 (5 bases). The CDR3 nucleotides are TGTGCCAGCAGCCCTCGGACTGGATCGAACACCGGGGAGCTGTTTTTT. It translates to CASSPRTGSNTGELFF.